This is a list of T cell receptor beta chains from one sample in a study of control samples from healthy donors and cancer patients. Generated by immunoSEQ multiplex PCR, the TCRdb table keeps only in-frame clones and is missing some. The data contain about 140,000 clones, 88% of them seen just once; the ten biggest clones take up less than 2%. The sequenced sample was blood. These receptors all stem from a man between 18 and 35 years old in good health. The CDR3 runs from the conserved cysteine through the conserved F or W. The D gene is left open where the match is weak. Only some rows state a clone size, as once, few, many or a class for expanded clones.

clone_size	j_call	v_call	d_call	cdr3_aa	cdr3_nt
.	TRBJ2-1	TRBV15	TRBD2	CATSRALTSGGINEQFF	TGTGCCACCAGCAGAGCCCTTACTAGCGGGGGGATCAATGAGCAGTTCTTC
.	TRBJ2-7	TRBV11-1	TRBD1	CASSPGTEYEQYF	TGTGCCAGCAGCCCCGGGACAGAGTACGAGCAGTACTTC
once	TRBJ2-7	TRBV3-1/TRBV3-2	TRBD2	CASSQASRTSSYEQYF	TGTGCCAGCAGCCAAGCTTCCCGGACTAGCTCCTACGAGCAGTACTTC
.	TRBJ1-1	TRBV5-6	TRBD1	CASSRDKQGKLTAFF	TGTGCCAGCAGTAGGGACAAACAGGGGAAGTTGACAGCTTTCTTT
.	TRBJ1-4	TRBV7-8	.	CASSTPTEPNEKLFF	TGTGCCAGCAGCACACCGACGGAGCCGAATGAAAAACTGTTTTTT
.	TRBJ1-2	TRBV5-1	.	CASSPAGTGGGYTF	TGCGCCAGCAGCCCGGCGGGAACCGGTGGGGGCTACACCTTC
few	TRBJ1-2	TRBV4-2	TRBD1	CASSQESTGGTYGYTF	TGTGCCAGCAGCCAAGAGAGTACAGGGGGCACCTATGGCTACACCTTC
.	TRBJ1-4	TRBV12-3/TRBV12-4	.	CASSLVREKLFF	TGTGCCAGCAGTTTAGTCAGGGAAAAACTGTTTTTT
.	TRBJ2-3	TRBV12-3/TRBV12-4	.	CASSLHSTDTQYF	TGTGCCAGCAGTCTCCATAGCACAGATACGCAGTATTTT
.	TRBJ1-1	TRBV6-2/TRBV6-3	.	CASSYSTGTEAFF	TGTGCCAGCAGTTACTCGACGGGAACTGAAGCTTTCTTT
.	TRBJ2-7	TRBV6-2/TRBV6-3	.	CASSRSGGGIYEQYF	TGTGCCAGCAGCCGATCAGGGGGGGGGATCTACGAGCAGTACTTC
.	TRBJ1-5	TRBV6-6	.	CASSLGARGNQPQHF	TGTGCCAGCTCCTTGGGAGCCCGGGGCAATCAGCCCCAGCATTTT
.	TRBJ1-1	TRBV5-1	.	CASSRTDNPYTEAFF	TGCGCCAGCAGCAGGACAGATAACCCTTACACTGAAGCTTTCTTT
.	TRBJ1-6	TRBV27	.	CASSLVGLSNSPLHF	TGTGCCAGCAGTTTGGTCGGTTTATCTAATTCACCCCTCCACTTT
.	TRBJ1-3	TRBV5-5	.	CASSMWQGSGNTIYF	TGTGCCAGCAGCATGTGGCAGGGCTCAGGAAACACCATATATTTT
.	TRBJ1-4	TRBV28	.	CASIKGSGWREKLFF	TGTGCCAGCATCAAGGGATCGGGGTGGAGAGAAAAACTGTTTTTT
few	TRBJ1-2	TRBV12-3/TRBV12-4	.	CASSPTESYGYTF	TGTGCCAGCAGCCCCACCGAGAGCTATGGCTACACCTTC
.	TRBJ2-3	TRBV28	TRBD2	CASSPLAGVKPRTDTQYF	TGTGCCAGCAGTCCCTTGGCGGGAGTTAAACCTCGCACAGATACGCAGTATTTT
.	TRBJ2-5	TRBV7-9	.	CASSSNRYGQETQYF	TGTGCCAGCAGCTCCAATAGGTACGGACAAGAGACCCAGTACTTC
.	TRBJ2-1	TRBV5-1	.	CASSLDGSSYNEQFF	TGCGCCAGCAGCCTTGACGGGAGCTCCTACAATGAGCAGTTCTTC
.	TRBJ2-7	TRBV24-1	.	CATSDFFYEQYF	TGTGCCACCAGTGATTTTTTCTACGAGCAGTACTTC
.	TRBJ1-1	TRBV28	.	CASSLSQVDTEAFF	TGTGCCAGCAGTTTATCACAGGTGGACACTGAAGCTTTCTTT